The 32 T cell receptor beta chains below all came from one sample that was sequenced in a study of response to subunit inactivated influenza vaccine. MiXCR was run by TCRdb on the RT-PCR reads, yielding one entry per CDR3 protein. Of about 520,000 distinct CDR3 sequences listed, less than 30% are singletons. The input for sequencing was CD4+ T cells sorted from PBMCs, taken roughly 5 days after vaccination. These receptors all stem from a man aged 50 to 60 who received an inactivated influenza vaccine.

This chain connects TRBV24-1 to TRBJ1-1; D is uncertain. CDR1 is KGHDR and CDR2 is SFDVKD in the germline V gene. CDR3 size: 13 residues. Trimming removed 6 bases at V and 0 bases at J, with 7 bases between. CDR3: CATSSGLNTEAFF. CDR3 coding DNA: TGTGCCACCAGTAGCGGGTTGAACACTGAAGCTTTCTTT.

This clonotype showed up just a few times. This rearrangement joins TRBV5-1 to TRBJ1-1; maybe TRBD1 (5 bases). V was pared by 2 bases and J by 0 bases, with 17 bases between. The CDR3 has 17 amino acids. Germline loops: CDR1 SGHRS, CDR2 YFSETQ. CDR3 DNA sequence: TGCGCCAGCAGCTTCCGAGGGGTAAGTGATGTGAACACTGAAGCTTTCTTT. Translated: CASSFRGVSDVNTEAFF.

The V gene is TRBV6-1, the J gene TRBJ2-1; a weak D match, TRBD1 (6 bases). The CDR3 runs to 16 residues. Germline CDR1 and CDR2: MNHNS and SASEGT. V was pared by 6 bases and J by 7 bases, with 22 bases between. DNA of the CDR3: TGTGCCAGCAGACTGGAACTAAGGACAGAGAGGAATGAGCAGTTCTTC. Translation gives CASRLELRTERNEQFF.

The chain couples TRBV28 to TRBJ2-7; 10 bases fit TRBD1. V lost 1 base to trimming and J lost 4 bases; unmatched junction nucleotides: 7. This CDR3 contains 16 residues. CDR1 is MDHEN, CDR2 SYDVKM, per germline. Written as DNA, the CDR3 is TGTGCCAGCAGTTTATCCGCCGGGACAGGGGCTTACGAGCAGTACTTC. It is translated as CASSLSAGTGAYEQYF.

The chain has TRBV20-1 and TRBJ2-7, with 8 bases identical to TRBD2. V shed 5 bases, J shed 3 bases, and the junction held 6 bases outside the gene matches. The germline gives CDR1 DFQATT, CDR2 SNEGSKA (reference sequence). There are 13 residues in the CDR3. The CDR3 sequence: CSARLGLDYEQYF. The CDR3 DNA reads TGCAGTGCTCGACTGGGACTAGACTACGAGCAGTACTTC.

There are a few counts of this clonotype. The junction shows a germline mismatch at one end, possibly a read error. The V gene is TRBV28, the J gene TRBJ2-7; a weak D match, TRBD1 (6 bases). This CDR3 comprises 11 residues. Germline V gives CDR1 MDHEN, CDR2 SYDVKM. The CDR3 DNA reads as TGTGCCAGCACTTCCAACAGGGTGAAGACCTTC. Its protein product is CASTSNRVKTF.

J is TRBJ2-1 and V is TRBV15; 8 bases fit TRBD2. The CDR3 contains 14 residues. CDR1 is LNHNV and CDR2 is YYDKDF in the germline V gene (reference sequence). With 0 bases clipped from V and 9 bases from J, the junction kept 4 bases outside the gene matches. The chain's CDR3 is CATSRDKAGGEQFF. DNA of the CDR3: TGTGCCACCAGCAGAGATAAGGCGGGAGGTGAGCAGTTCTTC.

V usage is TRBV6-2 or TRBV6-3 and J usage is TRBJ2-7; 10 bases line up with TRBD1. Unmatched junction bases numbered 9, after V lost 8 bases and J lost 2 bases. The V gene's germline CDR1 is MNHEY and CDR2 SVGEGT. This CDR3 is 15 amino acids long. CDR3 sequence: CASQLTGTGAYEQYF. CDR3 in DNA: TGTGCCAGCCAGCTTACCGGGACAGGGGCCTACGAGCAGTACTTC.

J is TRBJ2-7 and V is TRBV6-5; possible D gene TRBD1, 6 bases. Per germline, CDR1 MNHEY and CDR2 SVGAGI. The CDR3 is 14 amino acids. Between the trimmed V and J ends, which lost 4 bases and 1 base, there was a span of 11 bases. DNA for the CDR3: TGTGCCAGCAGTTCTCTACAGGGATCCTACGAGCAGTACTTC. Its translation: CASSSLQGSYEQYF.

This clonotype showed up just once. The genes are TRBV20-1 and TRBJ2-3; 10 bases match TRBD2. CDR3 length: 17 residues. The V gene end was trimmed by 3 bases and the J gene end by 3 bases; junction bases not matched to a gene: 12. Germline loops: CDR1 DFQATT, CDR2 SNEGSKA (reference sequence). CDR3 residues: CSARDLNKREGTDTQYF. As DNA, the CDR3 is TGCAGTGCTAGGGACCTTAACAAGCGGGAGGGAACAGATACGCAGTATTTT.

The sample holds one count of this clonotype. This chain uses TRBV10-3 with TRBJ1-2; 9 bases are a match to TRBD1. V lost 5 bases, J lost 0 bases, and 4 bases stayed unmatched. The CDR3 has 15 amino acids. Germline V gene sequence: CDR1 ENHRY, CDR2 SYGVKD. This CDR3 reads CAISLRDRANYGYTF. CDR3 sequence (DNA): TGTGCCATCAGTCTCCGGGACAGGGCTAACTATGGCTACACCTTC.

This clonotype was observed a few times. The rearrangement links TRBV5-1 to TRBJ2-2; the D gene is possibly TRBD1 (6 bases). Trimming removed 4 bases at V and 7 bases at J, with 11 bases between. Germline CDR1 SGHRS, CDR2 YFSETQ. CDR3 length: 13 amino acids. Here the CDR3 DNA reads TGCGCCAGCAGCGTCAGGGGTGGCGGGGAGCTGTTTTTT. This sequence encodes CASSVRGGGELFF.

The chain joins TRBV7-9 to TRBJ2-2, with a weak D call TRBD1 (5 bases). The V gene lost 5 bases and the J gene lost 0 bases, with 16 bases spanning the gap. Germline V gene sequence: CDR1 SEHNR, CDR2 FQNEAQ (reference sequence). CDR3 size: 17 residues. As DNA, the CDR3 is TGTGCCAGCAGCGCCCAGGGTAGAACGACGAACACCGGGGAGCTGTTTTTT. Translation gives CASSAQGRTTNTGELFF.

This rearrangement joins TRBV20-1 to TRBJ2-5; D is perhaps TRBD2 (6 bases). The V gene's germline CDR1 is DFQATT and CDR2 SNEGSKA (reference sequence). The V end lost 3 bases, the J end lost 4 bases, and 15 bases lay between the germline ends. This CDR3 region has 14 residues. This CDR3 reads CSASRGRGGETQYF. The CDR3 DNA is TGCAGTGCTAGTAGGGGACGGGGAGGAGAGACCCAGTACTTC.

The table lists this clonotype with a few counts. The V call is TRBV6-1, the J call TRBJ2-7; possible D gene TRBD2, 6 bases. The CDR3 length is 15 residues. Trimming removed 6 bases at V and 1 base at J, with 16 bases between. Looked up from germline, CDR1 is MNHNS and CDR2 is SASEGT. The CDR3 sequence: CASRTFSGTSYEQYF. The DNA for the CDR3 is TGTGCCAGCAGAACTTTTAGCGGAACATCCTACGAGCAGTACTTC.

This clonotype has a single count. At one end, the junction sequence differs from germline, possibly due to a read error. The chain has TRBV20-1 and TRBJ2-7; 12 bases match TRBD1. Germline V gene sequence: CDR1 DFQATT, CDR2 SNEGSKA (reference sequence). CDR3 length: 15 amino acids. The CDR3 nucleotides are TGCATTGCTAGAAAGGGGACAGGGGGCGCGGCCGAGCAGTACTTC. It specifies CIARKGTGGAAEQYF.

This clonotype was seen a few times. The chain combines TRBV30 with TRBJ2-1; 10 bases are a match to TRBD1. The germline V gene has CDR1 GTSNPN and CDR2 SVGIG (reference sequence). The CDR3 is 15 amino acids. J lost 2 bases, V lost 1 base, and 2 bases had no gene match. CDR3 sequence (DNA): TGTGCCTGGAGTGACGGGACAGGGGCCTACAATGAGCAGTTCTTC. Protein product: CAWSDGTGAYNEQFF.

The chain employs TRBV19 and TRBJ1-2; D unclear. The germline V and J ends were trimmed by 5 bases and 6 bases, with 7 bases remaining between them. This CDR3 has 11 residues. Germline loops: CDR1 LNHDA, CDR2 SQIVND (reference sequence). CDR3 DNA: TGTGCCAGTAGTGTAGGGAATGGCTACACCTTC. This encodes CASSVGNGYTF.

This clonotype came up a few times. The chain uses TRBV3-1 and TRBJ1-5; no clear D gene. V lost 4 bases to trimming and J lost 9 bases, with 13 bases between them. CDR3 length equals 13 residues. Per the germline V gene, CDR1 is LGHDT and CDR2 is YNNKEL (reference sequence). The CDR3 sequence: CASSPRSGPPQHF. The CDR3 nucleotides are TGTGCCAGCAGCCCAAGATCTGGGCCGCCCCAGCATTTT.

The table lists this clonotype with a few counts. J is TRBJ1-6 and V is TRBV20-1; D remains ambiguous. The germline V and J ends were trimmed by 3 bases and 1 base, with 10 bases remaining between them. Germline lookup yields CDR1 DFQATT and CDR2 SNEGSKA (reference sequence). There are 15 residues in the CDR3. CDR3 protein: CSARSGVSYNSPLHF. CDR3 DNA: TGCAGTGCTAGGTCTGGGGTTTCCTATAATTCACCCCTCCACTTT.

A word on this clonotype: One junction end does not reproduce the germline sequence, and a read error may be involved. The gene calls are TRBV12-3 or TRBV12-4 and TRBJ2-5; 7 nucleotides line up with TRBD1. The CDR3 extends over 16 amino acids. In DNA, the CDR3 is TGTGCCAGCAGTGTGAAGGGACAGAACCTAGGGGAGACCCGGTACTTC. This sequence encodes CASSVKGQNLGETRYF.

CDR3: CATSRDMMGGHEQFF. The CDR3 region has the DNA TGTGCCACCAGCAGAGATATGATGGGGGGGCATGAGCAGTTCTTC. The chain combines TRBV15 with TRBJ2-1, with D possibly TRBD2 on 7 matching bases. CDR3 length equals 15 residues. V was shortened by 0 bases and J by 8 bases, with 14 bases between the two germline ends. Germline V lookup: CDR1 LNHNV, CDR2 YYDKDF (reference sequence).

The chain recombines TRBV4-2 with TRBJ2-7; 7 nucleotides align to TRBD2. CDR1 and CDR2 from the germline V gene are LGHNA and YNFKEQ. J lost 5 bases, V lost 3 bases, and 16 bases had no gene match. This CDR3 region has 17 residues. CDR3 sequence reads: CASSQGTTRWTENEQYF. CDR3 coding DNA: TGTGCCAGCAGCCAGGGGACTACTAGGTGGACGGAAAACGAGCAGTACTTC.

The chain has TRBV6-5 and TRBJ2-3, with TRBD1 matching over 8 bases. Trimming took 4 bases from V and 4 from J; bases not matched to a gene: 4. The germline V gene encodes CDR1 MNHEY and CDR2 SVGAGI. The CDR3 has 14 amino acids. Here the CDR3 DNA reads TGTGCCAGCAGTTTGGGACAGGTTCCAGATACGCAGTATTTT. Protein sequence: CASSLGQVPDTQYF.

This clonotype was picked up a small number of times. V usage is TRBV29-1 and J usage is TRBJ1-1; D unclear. Trimming removed 7 bases at V and 5 bases at J, with 11 bases between. Germline V gives CDR1 SQVTM, CDR2 ANQGSEA. The CDR3 is 11 residues long. Here the CDR3 reads CSAVSGTEAFF. CDR3 nucleotides: TGCAGCGCCGTCTCGGGTACTGAAGCTTTCTTT.

The chain joins TRBV5-5 to TRBJ2-3, with D maybe TRBD2 (5 bases). Trimming removed 4 bases at V and 2 bases at J, with 17 bases between. This CDR3 contains 16 residues. The germline gives CDR1 SGHKS, CDR2 YYEKEE (reference sequence). The DNA for the CDR3 is TGTGCCAGCAGCATCGGGATCCTCCTCTCCACAGATACGCAGTATTTT. Its translation is CASSIGILLSTDTQYF.

There are a few counts of this clonotype. The CDR3 region has the DNA TGCAGTGCTAGAGATCTTAGGCAACTAGAGGTCGATGAGCAGTTCTTC. Amino acid sequence: CSARDLRQLEVDEQFF. The chain links TRBV20-1 to TRBJ2-1, with D possibly matching TRBD2 (5 bases). The CDR3 sequence is 16 residues long. V lost 0 bases to trimming and J lost 8 bases, with 20 bases between them. CDR1 DFQATT and CDR2 SNEGSKA come from the germline V gene (reference sequence).

This chain connects TRBV9 to TRBJ2-7; the match to TRBD1 covers 9 bases. Trimming cost V 0 bases and J 4 bases; bases outside gene matches: 5. Germline V gene lookup returns CDR1 SGDLS and CDR2 YYNGEE. The CDR3 length is 15 residues. The DNA of the CDR3 is TGTGCCAGCAGCGTAGAGGGACAGGGAACGTACGAGCAGTACTTC. Amino acid sequence: CASSVEGQGTYEQYF.

In this sample, this clonotype turned up a few times. The V gene is TRBV20-1, the J gene TRBJ2-5, with a weak D call TRBD2 (6 bases). The V gene's germline CDR1 is DFQATT and CDR2 SNEGSKA (reference sequence). Deletions cut 3 bases from V and 2 bases from J, with 13 bases between. The CDR3 covers 14 residues. CDR3 amino acids: CSARLGLGQETQYF. The CDR3 bases are TGCAGTGCTAGGTTGGGACTGGGACAAGAGACCCAGTACTTC.

V is TRBV4-2 and J is TRBJ2-7; TRBD1 matches at 7 bases. Germline-derived CDR1 and CDR2 are LGHNA and YNFKEQ. The CDR3 totals 15 residues. V was pared by 1 base and J by 3 bases, with 6 bases of the junction left unmatched. The CDR3 DNA reads as TGTGCCAGCAGCCAAGCCGACAGGGTGGGCTACGAGCAGTACTTC. Its translation: CASSQADRVGYEQYF.

V usage is TRBV6-2 or TRBV6-3 and J usage is TRBJ2-6; possibly TRBD1 or TRBD2 for D (5 bases each). This CDR3 is 14 amino acids long. With 7 bases removed from V and 5 bases from J, the gap between germline ends came to 12 bases. Germline CDR1 and CDR2: MNHEY and SVGEGT. CDR3 bases: TGTGCCAGCAACACGGGGCTTCGGGCCAACGTCCTGACTTTC. The encoded protein is CASNTGLRANVLTF.

This clonotype was seen a few times. The chain employs TRBV20-1 and TRBJ1-2, with D maybe TRBD1 (5 bases). The V gene's germline CDR1 is DFQATT and CDR2 SNEGSKA (reference sequence). This CDR3 is built from 13 residues. Trimming took off 0 bases at V and 4 bases at J, with 9 bases between the two ends. CDR3 sequence reads: CSAREGRGYGYTF. The CDR3 region has the DNA TGCAGTGCTAGAGAGGGGCGGGGCTATGGCTACACCTTC.